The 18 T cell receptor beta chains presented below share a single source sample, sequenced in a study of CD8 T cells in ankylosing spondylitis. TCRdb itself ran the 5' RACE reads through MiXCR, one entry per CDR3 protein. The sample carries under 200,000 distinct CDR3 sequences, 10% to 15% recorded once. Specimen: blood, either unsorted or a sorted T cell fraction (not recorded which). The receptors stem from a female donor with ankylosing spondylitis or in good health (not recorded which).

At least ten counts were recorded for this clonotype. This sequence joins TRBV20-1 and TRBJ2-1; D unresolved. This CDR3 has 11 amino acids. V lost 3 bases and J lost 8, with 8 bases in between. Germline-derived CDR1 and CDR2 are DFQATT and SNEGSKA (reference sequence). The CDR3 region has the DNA TGCAGTGCTAGGGAGATAGATGAGCAGTTCTTC. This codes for CSAREIDEQFF.

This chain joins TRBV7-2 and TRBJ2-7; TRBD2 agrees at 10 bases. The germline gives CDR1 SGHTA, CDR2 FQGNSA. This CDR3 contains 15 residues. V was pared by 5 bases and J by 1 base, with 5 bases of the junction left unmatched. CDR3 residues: CASSDSSGSSYEQYF. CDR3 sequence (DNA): TGTGCCAGCAGCGACTCTAGCGGGAGTTCCTACGAGCAGTACTTC.

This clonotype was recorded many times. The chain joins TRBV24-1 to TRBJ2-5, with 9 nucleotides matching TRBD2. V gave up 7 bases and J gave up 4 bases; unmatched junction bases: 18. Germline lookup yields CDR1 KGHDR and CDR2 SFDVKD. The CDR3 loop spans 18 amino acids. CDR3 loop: CATSNGGLASFSRETQYF. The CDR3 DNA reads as TGTGCCACCAGCAATGGGGGACTAGCTTCTTTTTCGAGAGAGACCCAGTACTTC.

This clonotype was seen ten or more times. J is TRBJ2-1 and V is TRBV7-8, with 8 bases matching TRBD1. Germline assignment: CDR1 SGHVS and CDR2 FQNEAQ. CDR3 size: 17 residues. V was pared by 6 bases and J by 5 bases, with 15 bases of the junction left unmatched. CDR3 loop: CASRLLFGTGPNNEQFF. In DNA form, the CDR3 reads TGTGCCAGCAGGTTATTGTTCGGGACAGGACCGAACAATGAGCAGTTCTTC.

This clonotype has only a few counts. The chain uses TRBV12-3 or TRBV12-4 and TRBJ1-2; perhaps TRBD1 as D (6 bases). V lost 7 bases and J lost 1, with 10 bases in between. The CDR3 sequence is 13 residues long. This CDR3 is CASTQGHNYGYTF. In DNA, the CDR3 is TGTGCCAGCACCCAGGGACATAACTATGGCTACACCTTC.

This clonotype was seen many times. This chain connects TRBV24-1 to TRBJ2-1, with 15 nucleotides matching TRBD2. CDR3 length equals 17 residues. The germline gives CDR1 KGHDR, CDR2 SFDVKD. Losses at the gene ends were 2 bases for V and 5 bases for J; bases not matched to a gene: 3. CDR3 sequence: CATSDWTSGRDDNEQFF. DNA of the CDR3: TGTGCCACCAGTGATTGGACTAGCGGGAGGGACGACAATGAGCAGTTCTTC.

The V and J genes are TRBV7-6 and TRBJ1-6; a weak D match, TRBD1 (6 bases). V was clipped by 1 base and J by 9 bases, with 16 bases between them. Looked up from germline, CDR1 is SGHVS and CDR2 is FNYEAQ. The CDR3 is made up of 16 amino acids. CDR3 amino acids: CASSLGPGDPVSPLHF. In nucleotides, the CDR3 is TGTGCCAGCAGCTTAGGCCCAGGGGACCCAGTTTCACCCCTCCACTTT.

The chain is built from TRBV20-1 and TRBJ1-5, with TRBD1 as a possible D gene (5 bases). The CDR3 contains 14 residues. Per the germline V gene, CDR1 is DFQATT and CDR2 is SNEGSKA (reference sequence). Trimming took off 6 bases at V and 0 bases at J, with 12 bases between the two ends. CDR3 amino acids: CSAKTVYSNQPQHF. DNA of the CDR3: TGCAGTGCCAAGACAGTCTATAGCAATCAGCCCCAGCATTTT.

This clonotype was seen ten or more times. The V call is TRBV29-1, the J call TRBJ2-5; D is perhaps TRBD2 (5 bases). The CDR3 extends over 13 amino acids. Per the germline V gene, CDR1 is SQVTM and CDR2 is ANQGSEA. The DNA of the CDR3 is TGCACCGCGGGTGGGCAGAGCCAAGAGACCCAGTACTTC. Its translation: CTAGGQSQETQYF.

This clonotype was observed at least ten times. As DNA, the CDR3 is TGCAGTGCTAGAGACGGAGGCCCAGGGGTCACAGATACGCAGTATTTT. This gives the protein CSARDGGPGVTDTQYF. The rearrangement uses TRBV20-1 and TRBJ2-3; the D gene is possibly TRBD1 (6 bases). Germline-derived CDR1 and CDR2 are DFQATT and SNEGSKA (reference sequence). V was cut by 0 bases and J by 2 bases, with 15 bases left in between. The CDR3 has 16 amino acids.

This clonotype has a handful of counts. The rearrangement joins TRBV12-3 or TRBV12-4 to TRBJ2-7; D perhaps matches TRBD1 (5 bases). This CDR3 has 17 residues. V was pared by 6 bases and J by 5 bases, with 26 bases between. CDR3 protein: CASRSGAGNTPADEQYF. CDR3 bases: TGTGCCAGCAGGTCTGGGGCAGGGAATACACCCGCTGACGAGCAGTACTTC.

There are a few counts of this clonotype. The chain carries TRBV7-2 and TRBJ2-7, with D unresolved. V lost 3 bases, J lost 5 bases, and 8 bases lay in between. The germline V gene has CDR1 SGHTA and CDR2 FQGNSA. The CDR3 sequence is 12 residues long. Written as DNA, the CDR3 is TGTGCCAGCAGCTTTTATGCGAACGAGCAGTACTTC. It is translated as CASSFYANEQYF. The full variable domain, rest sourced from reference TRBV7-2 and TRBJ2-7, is GAGVSQSPSNKVTEKGKDVELRCDPISGHTALYWYRQSLGQGLEFLIYFQGNSAPDKSGLPSDRFSAERTGGSVSTLTIQRTQQEDSAVYLCASSFYANEQYFGPGTRLTVT.

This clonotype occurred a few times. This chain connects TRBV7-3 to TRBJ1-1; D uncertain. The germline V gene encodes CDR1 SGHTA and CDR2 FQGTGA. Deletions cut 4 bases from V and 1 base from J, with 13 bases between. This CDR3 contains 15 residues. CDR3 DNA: TGTGCCAGCAGCTCTCGACCACTCCAGAACACTGAAGCTTTCTTT. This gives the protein CASSSRPLQNTEAFF.

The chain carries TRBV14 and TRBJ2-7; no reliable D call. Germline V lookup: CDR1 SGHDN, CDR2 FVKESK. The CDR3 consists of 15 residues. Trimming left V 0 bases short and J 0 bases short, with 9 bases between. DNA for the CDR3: TGTGCCAGCAGCCAAGATCGTATCCCCTCCTACGAGCAGTACTTC. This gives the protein CASSQDRIPSYEQYF.

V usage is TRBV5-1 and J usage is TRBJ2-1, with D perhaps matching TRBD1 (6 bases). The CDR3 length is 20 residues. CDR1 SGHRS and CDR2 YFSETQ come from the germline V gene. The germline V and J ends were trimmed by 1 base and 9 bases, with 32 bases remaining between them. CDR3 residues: CASSLYPQGYDRAVVPEQFF. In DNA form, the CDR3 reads TGCGCCAGCAGCTTGTATCCCCAGGGGTACGATCGAGCTGTAGTGCCTGAGCAGTTCTTC.

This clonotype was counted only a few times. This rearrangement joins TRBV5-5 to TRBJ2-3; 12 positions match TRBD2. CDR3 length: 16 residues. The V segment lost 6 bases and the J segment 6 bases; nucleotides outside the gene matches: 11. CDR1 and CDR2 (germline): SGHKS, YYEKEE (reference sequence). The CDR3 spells CASTTLTSGSGDTQYF. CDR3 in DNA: TGTGCCAGCACCACACTGACTAGCGGGAGTGGGGATACGCAGTATTTT.

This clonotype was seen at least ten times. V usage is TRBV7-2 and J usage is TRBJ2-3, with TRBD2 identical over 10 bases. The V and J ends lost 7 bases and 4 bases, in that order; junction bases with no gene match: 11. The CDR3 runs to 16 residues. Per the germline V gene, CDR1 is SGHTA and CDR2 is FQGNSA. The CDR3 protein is CASTGFRTSGSDTQYF. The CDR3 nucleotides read TGTGCCAGCACCGGATTCCGGACTAGCGGTTCAGATACGCAGTATTTT.

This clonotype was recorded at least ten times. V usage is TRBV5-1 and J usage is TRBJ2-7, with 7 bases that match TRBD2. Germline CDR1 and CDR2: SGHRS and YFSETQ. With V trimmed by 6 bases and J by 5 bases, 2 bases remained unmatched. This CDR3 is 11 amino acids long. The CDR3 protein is CASKGLNEQYF. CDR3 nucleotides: TGCGCCAGCAAGGGACTAAACGAGCAGTACTTC.